This T cell receptor (beta chain) was sequenced during a study of PD-1 blockade in classical Hodgkin lymphoma. Trimming shortened V by 4 bases and J by 0 bases, and 11 bases separated the two germline ends. Germline values: CDR1 SGHNT, CDR2 YYREEE (reference sequence). This CDR3 region has 15 residues. Assay: immunoSEQ multiplex PCR; the TCRdb copy retains only in-frame clones and omits some. Seen here are fewer than 55,000 clones, more than 70% observed once, and the top ten hold roughly a tenth. Each of the patients experienced relapse following autologous stem cell transplantation, and their brentuximab vedotin exposure differed.

Sequencing used peripheral blood mononuclear cells (PBMCs), obtained at baseline. This clonotype originated in a human donor with classical Hodgkin lymphoma. The rearrangement joins TRBV5-4 to TRBJ1-5; no reliable D call. CDR3 protein: CASSSGLDSNQPQHF. The DNA of the CDR3 is TGTGCCAGCAGCAGCGGACTTGATAGCAATCAGCCCCAGCATTTT.